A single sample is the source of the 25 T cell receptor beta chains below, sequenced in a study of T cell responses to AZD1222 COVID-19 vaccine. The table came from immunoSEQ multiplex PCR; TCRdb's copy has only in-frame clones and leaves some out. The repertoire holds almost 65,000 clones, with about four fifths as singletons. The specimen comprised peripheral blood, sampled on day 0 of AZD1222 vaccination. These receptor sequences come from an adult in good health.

The CDR3 DNA is TGTGCCAGCAATCGAGGAAACACCATATATTTT. As protein: CASNRGNTIYF. This chain links TRBV7-6 with TRBJ1-3; no firm D call. CDR3 length: 11 amino acids. Trimming took 7 bases from V and 4 from J, leaving 5 bases between them. The germline CDR1 and CDR2 sequences are SGHVS and FNYEAQ.

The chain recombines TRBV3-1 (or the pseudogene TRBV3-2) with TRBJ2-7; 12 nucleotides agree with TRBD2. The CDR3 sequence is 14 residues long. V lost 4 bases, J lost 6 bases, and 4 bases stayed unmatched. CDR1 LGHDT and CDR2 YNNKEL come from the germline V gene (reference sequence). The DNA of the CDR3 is TGTGCCAGCAGCCCTGGACTAGCGGGGAGCGAGCAGTACTTC. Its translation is CASSPGLAGSEQYF.

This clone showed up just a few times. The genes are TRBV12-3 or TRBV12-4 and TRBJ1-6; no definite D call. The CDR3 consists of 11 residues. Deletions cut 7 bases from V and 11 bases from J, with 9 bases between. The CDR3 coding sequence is TGTGCCAGCACGTCGGGAGCACCCCTCCACTTT. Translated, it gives CASTSGAPLHF.

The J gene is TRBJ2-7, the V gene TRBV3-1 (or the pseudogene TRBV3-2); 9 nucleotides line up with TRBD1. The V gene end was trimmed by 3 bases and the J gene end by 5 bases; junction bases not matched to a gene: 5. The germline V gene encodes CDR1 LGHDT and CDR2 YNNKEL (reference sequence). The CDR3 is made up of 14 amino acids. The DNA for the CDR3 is TGTGCCAGCAGCCAGAGGACAGGGGTCGACGAGCAGTACTTC. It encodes CASSQRTGVDEQYF.

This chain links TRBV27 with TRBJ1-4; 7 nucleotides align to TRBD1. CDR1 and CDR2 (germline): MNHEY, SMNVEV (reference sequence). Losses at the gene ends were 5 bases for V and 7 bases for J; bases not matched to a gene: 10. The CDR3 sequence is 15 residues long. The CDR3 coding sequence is TGTGCCAGCAGTCTCGGGACAGTCAGCCTTGAAAAACTGTTTTTT. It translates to CASSLGTVSLEKLFF.

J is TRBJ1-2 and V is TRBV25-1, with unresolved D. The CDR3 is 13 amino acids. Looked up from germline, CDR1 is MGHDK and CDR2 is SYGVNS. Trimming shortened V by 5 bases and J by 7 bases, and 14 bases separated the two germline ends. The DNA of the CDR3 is TGTGCCAGCAGTCCCCCGGCAGCCAGTGGCTACACCTTC. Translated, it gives CASSPPAASGYTF.

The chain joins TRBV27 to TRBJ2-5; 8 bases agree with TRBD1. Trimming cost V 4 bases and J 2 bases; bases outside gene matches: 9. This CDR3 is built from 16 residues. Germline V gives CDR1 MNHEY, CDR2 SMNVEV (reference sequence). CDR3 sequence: CASSSQLTGAQETQYF. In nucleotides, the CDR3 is TGTGCCAGCAGTTCCCAGTTGACAGGGGCACAAGAGACCCAGTACTTC.

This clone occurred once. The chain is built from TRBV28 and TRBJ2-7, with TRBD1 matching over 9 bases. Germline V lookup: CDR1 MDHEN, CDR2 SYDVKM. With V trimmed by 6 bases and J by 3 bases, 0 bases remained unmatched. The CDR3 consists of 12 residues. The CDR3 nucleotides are TGTGCCAGCAGGGGACAGGGCTACGAGCAGTACTTC. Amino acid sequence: CASRGQGYEQYF.

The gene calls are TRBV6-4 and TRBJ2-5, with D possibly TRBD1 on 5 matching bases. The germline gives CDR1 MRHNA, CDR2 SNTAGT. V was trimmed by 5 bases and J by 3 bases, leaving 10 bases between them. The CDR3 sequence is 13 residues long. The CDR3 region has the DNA TGTGCCAGCAGTAGGGGCAGTGAAGAGACCCAGTACTTC. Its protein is CASSRGSEETQYF.

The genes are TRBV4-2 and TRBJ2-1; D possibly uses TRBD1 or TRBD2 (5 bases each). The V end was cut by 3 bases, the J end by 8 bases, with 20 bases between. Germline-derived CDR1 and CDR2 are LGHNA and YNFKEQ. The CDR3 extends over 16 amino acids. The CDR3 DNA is TGTGCCAGCAGCCACACACCCGGGACCCCCGGGGATGAGCAGTTCTTC. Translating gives CASSHTPGTPGDEQFF.

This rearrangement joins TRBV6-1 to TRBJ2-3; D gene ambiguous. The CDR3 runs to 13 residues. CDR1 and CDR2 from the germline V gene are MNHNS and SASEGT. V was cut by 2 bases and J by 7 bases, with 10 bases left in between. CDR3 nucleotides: TGTGCCAGCAGTGAAATATGGGCGAATACGCAGTATTTT. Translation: CASSEIWANTQYF.

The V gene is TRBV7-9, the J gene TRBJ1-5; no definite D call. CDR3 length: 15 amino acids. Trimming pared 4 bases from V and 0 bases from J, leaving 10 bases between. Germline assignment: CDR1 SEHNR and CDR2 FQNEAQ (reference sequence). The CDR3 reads CASSSDGYSNQPQHF. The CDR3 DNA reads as TGTGCCAGCAGCTCGGACGGTTATAGCAATCAGCCCCAGCATTTT.

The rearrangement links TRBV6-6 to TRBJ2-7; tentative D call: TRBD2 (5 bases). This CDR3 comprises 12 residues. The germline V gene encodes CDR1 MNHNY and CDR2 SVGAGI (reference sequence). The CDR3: CASSSRGQEASV. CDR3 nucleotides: TGTGCCAGCAGCTCCCGTGGGCAGGAGGCGTCTGTC.

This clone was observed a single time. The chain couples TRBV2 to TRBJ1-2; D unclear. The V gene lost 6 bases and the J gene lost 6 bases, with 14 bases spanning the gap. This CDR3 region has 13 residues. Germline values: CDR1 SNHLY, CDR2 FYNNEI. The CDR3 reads CASRYQVGDGYTF. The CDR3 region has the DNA TGTGCCAGCAGGTACCAGGTTGGGGATGGCTACACCTTC.

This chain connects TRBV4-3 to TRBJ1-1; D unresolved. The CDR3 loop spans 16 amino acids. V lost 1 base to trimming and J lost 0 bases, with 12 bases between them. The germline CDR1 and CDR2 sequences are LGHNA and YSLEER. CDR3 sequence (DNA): TGCGCCAGCAGCCAAGCCAGCCAGTGGGTGAACACTGAAGCTTTCTTT. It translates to CASSQASQWVNTEAFF.

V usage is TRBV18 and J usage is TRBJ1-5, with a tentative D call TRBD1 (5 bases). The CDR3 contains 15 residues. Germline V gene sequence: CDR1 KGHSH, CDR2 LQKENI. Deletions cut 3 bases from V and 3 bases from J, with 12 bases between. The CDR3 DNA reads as TGTGCCAGCTCACCGCTCCCTGGGACCAATCAGCCCCAGCATTTT. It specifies CASSPLPGTNQPQHF.

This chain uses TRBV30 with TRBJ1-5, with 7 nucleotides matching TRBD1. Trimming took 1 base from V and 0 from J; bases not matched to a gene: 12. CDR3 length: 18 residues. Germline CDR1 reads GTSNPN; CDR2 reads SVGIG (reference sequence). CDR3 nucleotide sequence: TGTGCCTGGAGTGGAGGGGGACAGCAAGTTTATAGCAATCAGCCCCAGCATTTT. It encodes CAWSGGGQQVYSNQPQHF.

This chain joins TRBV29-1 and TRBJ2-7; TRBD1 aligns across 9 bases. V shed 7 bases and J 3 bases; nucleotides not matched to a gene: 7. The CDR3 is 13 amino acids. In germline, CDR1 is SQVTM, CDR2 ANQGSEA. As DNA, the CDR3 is TGCAGCGACCCGACAGGGGGAAACTACGAGCAGTACTTC. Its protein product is CSDPTGGNYEQYF.

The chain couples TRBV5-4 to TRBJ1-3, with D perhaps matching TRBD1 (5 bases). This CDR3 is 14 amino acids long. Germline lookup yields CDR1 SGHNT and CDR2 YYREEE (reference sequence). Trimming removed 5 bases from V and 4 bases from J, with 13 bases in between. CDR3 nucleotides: TGTGCCAGCAGTCCCGGGACGGTAGGAAACACCATATATTTT. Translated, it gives CASSPGTVGNTIYF.

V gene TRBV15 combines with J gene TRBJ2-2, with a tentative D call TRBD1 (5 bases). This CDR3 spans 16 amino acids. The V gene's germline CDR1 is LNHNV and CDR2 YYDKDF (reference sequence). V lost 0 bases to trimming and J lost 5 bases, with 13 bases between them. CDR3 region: CATSREGQAGTGELFF. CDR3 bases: TGTGCCACCAGCAGAGAGGGGCAGGCTGGAACCGGGGAGCTGTTTTTT.

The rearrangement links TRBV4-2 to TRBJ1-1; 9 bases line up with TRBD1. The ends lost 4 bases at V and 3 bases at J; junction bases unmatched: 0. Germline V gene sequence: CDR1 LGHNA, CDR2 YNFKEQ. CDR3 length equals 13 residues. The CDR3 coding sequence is TGTGCCAGCAGCCGGGACAGGGACACTGAAGCTTTCTTT. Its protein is CASSRDRDTEAFF.

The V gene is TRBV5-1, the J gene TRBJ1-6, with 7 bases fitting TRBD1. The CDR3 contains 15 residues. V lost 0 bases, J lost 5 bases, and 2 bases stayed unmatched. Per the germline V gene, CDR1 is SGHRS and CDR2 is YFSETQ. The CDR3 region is CASSLGTGNNSPLHF. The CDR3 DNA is TGCGCCAGCAGCTTGGGGACAGGCAATAATTCACCCCTCCACTTT.

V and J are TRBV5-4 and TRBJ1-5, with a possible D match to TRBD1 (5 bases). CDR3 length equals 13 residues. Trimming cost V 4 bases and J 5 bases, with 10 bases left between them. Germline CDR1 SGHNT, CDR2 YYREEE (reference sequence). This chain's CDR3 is CASSRDLDQPQHF. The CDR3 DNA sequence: TGTGCCAGCAGCCGGGACCTGGATCAGCCCCAGCATTTT.

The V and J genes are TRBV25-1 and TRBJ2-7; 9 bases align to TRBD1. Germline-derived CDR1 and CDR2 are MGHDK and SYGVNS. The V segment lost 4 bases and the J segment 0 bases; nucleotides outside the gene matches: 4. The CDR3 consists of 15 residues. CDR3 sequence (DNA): TGTGCCAGCAGTGGGGACAGGGCCAACTCCTACGAGCAGTACTTC. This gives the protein CASSGDRANSYEQYF.

The CDR3 sequence: CASSFGTEHNSPLHF. For the CDR3, the DNA is TGCGCCAGCAGCTTTGGCACGGAGCATAATTCACCCCTCCACTTT. The rearrangement joins TRBV5-1 to TRBJ1-6; D remains unclear. The V gene's germline CDR1 is SGHRS and CDR2 YFSETQ. The CDR3 runs to 15 residues. Trimming cost V 2 bases and J 5 bases, with 11 bases left between them.